This TCR beta chain originates from a study of beta chain features in type 1 diabetes. Study observations and caveats: PCR may have favored shorter templates equally in patients and controls. HLA influence on TCRB rearrangement stayed unresolved here. Among patients, naive, central memory and Treg TCRB repertoires appeared more similar than among healthy donors.

This clone was counted between two and nine times. The antigen is unknown. Per the germline V gene, CDR1 is PRHDT and CDR2 is FYEKMQ (reference sequence). The CDR3 loop spans 14 amino acids. V was trimmed by 3 bases and J by 2 bases, leaving 8 bases between them. Sequenced material consisted of expressed TCRB transcripts (all of the isolated RNA was reverse transcribed). Measured with immunoSEQ multiplex PCR; TCRdb has only the in-frame clones, and not every one. In the table there are almost 350,000 clones, around 7.6% of which are singletons. The specimen was central memory CD4+ T cells from blood. V gene TRBV13 combines with J gene TRBJ1-3; perhaps TRBD1 as D (5 bases). This TCR came from a woman under 30 in good health. As DNA, the CDR3 is TGTGCCAGCAGCTTTAGCAGGGCTGGAAACACCATATATTTT. Protein product: CASSFSRAGNTIYF.